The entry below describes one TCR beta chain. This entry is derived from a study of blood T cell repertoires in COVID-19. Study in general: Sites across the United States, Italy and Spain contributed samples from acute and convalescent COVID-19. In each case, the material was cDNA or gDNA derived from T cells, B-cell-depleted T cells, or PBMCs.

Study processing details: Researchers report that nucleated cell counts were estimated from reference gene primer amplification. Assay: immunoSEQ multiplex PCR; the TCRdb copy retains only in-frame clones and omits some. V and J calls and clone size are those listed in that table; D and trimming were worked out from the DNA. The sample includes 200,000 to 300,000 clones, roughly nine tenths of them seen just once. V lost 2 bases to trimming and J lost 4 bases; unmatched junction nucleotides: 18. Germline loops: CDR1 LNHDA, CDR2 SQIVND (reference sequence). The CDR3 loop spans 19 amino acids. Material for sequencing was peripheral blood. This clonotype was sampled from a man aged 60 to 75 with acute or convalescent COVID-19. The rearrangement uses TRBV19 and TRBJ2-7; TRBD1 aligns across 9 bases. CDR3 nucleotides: TGTGCCAGTAGTATAAGTTTTAAGGGGACAGGGCAATCGACTTACGAGCAGTACTTC. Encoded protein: CASSISFKGTGQSTYEQYF.